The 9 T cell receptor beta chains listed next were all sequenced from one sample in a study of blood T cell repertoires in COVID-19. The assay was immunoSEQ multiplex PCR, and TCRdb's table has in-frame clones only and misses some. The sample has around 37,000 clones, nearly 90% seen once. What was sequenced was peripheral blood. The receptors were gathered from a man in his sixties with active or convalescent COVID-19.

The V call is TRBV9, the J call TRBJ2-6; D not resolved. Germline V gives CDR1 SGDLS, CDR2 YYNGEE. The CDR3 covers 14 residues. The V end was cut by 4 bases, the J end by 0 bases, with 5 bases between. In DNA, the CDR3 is TGTGCCAGCAGCACACACTCTGGGGCCAACGTCCTGACTTTC. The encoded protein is CASSTHSGANVLTF.

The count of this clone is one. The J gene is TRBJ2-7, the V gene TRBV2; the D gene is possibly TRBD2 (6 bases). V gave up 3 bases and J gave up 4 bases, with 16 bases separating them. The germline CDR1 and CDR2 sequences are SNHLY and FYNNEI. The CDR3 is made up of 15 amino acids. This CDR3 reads CASSDLGSGVYEQYF. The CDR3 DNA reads TGTGCCAGCAGTGATTTGGGTAGCGGAGTATACGAGCAGTACTTC. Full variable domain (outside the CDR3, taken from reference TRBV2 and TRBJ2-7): EPEVTQTPSHQVTQMGQEVILRCVPISNHLYFYWYRQILGQKVEFLVSFYNNEISEKSEIFDDQFSVERPDGSNFTLKIRSTKLEDSAMYFCASSDLGSGVYEQYFGPGTRLTVT.

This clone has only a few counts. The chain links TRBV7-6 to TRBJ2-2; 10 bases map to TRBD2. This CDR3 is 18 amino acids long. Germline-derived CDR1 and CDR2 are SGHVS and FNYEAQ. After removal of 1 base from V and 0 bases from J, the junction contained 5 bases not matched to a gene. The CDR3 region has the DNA TGTGCCAGCAGCTTAGAGTCTAGCGGGAGCCCGAACACCGGGGAGCTGTTTTTT. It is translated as CASSLESSGSPNTGELFF.

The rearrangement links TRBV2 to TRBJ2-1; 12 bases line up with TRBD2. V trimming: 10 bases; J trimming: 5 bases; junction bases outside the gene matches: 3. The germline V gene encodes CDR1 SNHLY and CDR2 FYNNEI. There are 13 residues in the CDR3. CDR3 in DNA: TGTGCCACCGGACTAGCGGGGAACAATGAGCAGTTCTTC. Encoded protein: CATGLAGNNEQFF.

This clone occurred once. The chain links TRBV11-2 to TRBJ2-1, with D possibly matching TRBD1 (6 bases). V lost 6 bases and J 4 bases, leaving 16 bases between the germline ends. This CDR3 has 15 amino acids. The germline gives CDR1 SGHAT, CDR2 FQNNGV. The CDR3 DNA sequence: TGTGCCAGCAGAAAGGGGACATCGGCTTACAATGAGCAGTTCTTC. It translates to CASRKGTSAYNEQFF.

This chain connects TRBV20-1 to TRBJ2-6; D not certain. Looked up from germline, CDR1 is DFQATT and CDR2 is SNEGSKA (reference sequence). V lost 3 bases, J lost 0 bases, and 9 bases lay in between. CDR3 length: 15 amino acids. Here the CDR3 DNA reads TGCAGTGCTAGTAACAGATTCTCTGGGGCCAACGTCCTGACTTTC. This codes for CSASNRFSGANVLTF.

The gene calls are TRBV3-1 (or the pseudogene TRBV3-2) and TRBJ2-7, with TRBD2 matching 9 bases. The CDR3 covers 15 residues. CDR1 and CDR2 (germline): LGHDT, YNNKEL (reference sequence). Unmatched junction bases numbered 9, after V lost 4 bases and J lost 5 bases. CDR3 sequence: CASSLTGLASDEQYF. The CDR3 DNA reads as TGTGCCAGCAGCCTAACGGGACTAGCCTCGGACGAGCAGTACTTC.

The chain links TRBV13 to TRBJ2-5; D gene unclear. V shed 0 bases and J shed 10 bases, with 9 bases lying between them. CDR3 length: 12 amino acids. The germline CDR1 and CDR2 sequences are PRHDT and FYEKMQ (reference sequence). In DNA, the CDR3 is TGTGCCAGCAGCTTAGGCCGTCGAGTCCAGTACTTC. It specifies CASSLGRRVQYF.

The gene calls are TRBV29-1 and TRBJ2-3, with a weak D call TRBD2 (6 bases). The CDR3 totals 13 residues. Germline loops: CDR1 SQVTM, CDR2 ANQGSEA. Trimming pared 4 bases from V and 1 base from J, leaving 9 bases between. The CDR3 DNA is TGCAGCGTTGCGCGGGACGGCACAGATACGCAGTATTTT. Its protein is CSVARDGTDTQYF.